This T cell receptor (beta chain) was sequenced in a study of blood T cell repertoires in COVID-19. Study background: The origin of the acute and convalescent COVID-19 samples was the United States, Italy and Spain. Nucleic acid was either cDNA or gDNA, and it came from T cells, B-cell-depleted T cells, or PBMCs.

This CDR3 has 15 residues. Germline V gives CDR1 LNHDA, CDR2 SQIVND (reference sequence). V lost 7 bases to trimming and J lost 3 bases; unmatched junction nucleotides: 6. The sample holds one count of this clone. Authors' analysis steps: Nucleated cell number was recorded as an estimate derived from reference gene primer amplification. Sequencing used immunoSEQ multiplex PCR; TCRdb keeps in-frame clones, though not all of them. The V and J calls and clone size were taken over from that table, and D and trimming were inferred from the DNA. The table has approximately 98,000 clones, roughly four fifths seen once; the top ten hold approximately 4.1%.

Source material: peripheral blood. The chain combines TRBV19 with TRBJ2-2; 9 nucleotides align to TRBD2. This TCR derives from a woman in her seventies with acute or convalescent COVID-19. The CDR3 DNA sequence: TGTGCCAGTACCATACTAGCGGGCTACACCGGGGAGCTGTTTTTT. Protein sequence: CASTILAGYTGELFF.